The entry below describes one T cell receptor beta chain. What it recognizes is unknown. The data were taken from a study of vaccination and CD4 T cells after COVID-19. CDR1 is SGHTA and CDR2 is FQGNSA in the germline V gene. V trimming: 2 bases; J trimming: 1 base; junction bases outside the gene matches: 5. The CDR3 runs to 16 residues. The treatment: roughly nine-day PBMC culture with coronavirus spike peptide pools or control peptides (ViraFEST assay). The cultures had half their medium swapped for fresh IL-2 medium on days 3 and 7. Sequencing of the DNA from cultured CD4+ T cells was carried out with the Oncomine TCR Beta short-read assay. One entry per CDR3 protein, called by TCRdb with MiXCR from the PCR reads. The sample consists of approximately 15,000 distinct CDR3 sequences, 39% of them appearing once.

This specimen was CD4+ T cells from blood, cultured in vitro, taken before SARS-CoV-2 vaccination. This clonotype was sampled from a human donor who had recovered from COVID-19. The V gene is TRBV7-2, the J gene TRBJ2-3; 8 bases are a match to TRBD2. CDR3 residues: CASSLRHGRGTDTQYF. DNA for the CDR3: TGTGCCAGCAGCTTACGTCACGGGAGGGGCACAGATACGCAGTATTTT.